This T cell receptor beta chain was sequenced during a study of a mutant IDH1 vaccine in newly diagnosed glioma. Study background: Vaccine dosing followed radiotherapy by 4-6 weeks, or accompanied temozolomide cycles.

The ends lost 5 bases at V and 6 bases at J; junction bases unmatched: 9. CDR3 length: 14 amino acids. In germline, CDR1 is MDHEN, CDR2 SYDVKM. Libraries were prepared by immunoSEQ multiplex PCR; TCRdb keeps only in-frame clonotypes and omits some of them. The sample lists around 40,000 clones; about four fifths were seen once. Noted time point: week 5, during vaccination. The content of each vaccine dose was 300 ug of mutant IDH1 20-mer peptide, and topical imiquimod accompanied it. About this clone itself: Its antigen is still unknown.

This specimen consisted of PBMCs, obtained from a glioma patient whose treatment included an IDH1 peptide vaccine. This sequence originates from a man aged 50-59 years with glioma. V usage is TRBV28 and J usage is TRBJ1-2; 7 bases fit TRBD1. The CDR3 protein is CASSPAGRGDGYTF. CDR3 nucleotides: TGTGCCAGCAGTCCCGCCGGCAGGGGGGATGGCTACACCTTC.